The sequence of this T cell receptor beta chain was determined in a study of blood T cell repertoires in COVID-19. Study context: Spain, Italy and the United States supplied samples that represented acute and convalescent COVID-19. The cDNA or gDNA used as material had been derived from T cells, B-cell-depleted T cells, or PBMCs.

The germline V gene encodes CDR1 KGHSH and CDR2 LQKENI. The V gene lost 3 bases and the J gene lost 4 bases, with 6 bases spanning the gap. The CDR3 totals 12 residues. In the source study's methods: Amplification with reference gene primers provided the estimates of nucleated cell counts. TCRdb's copy holds only in-frame clones and misses some; the assay was immunoSEQ multiplex PCR. That table is the source of V, J and clone size, and D and trimming were worked out from the DNA. The table has around 250,000 clones, about 88% seen once; the top ten hold more than 6.5%. The sequence was collected from a woman between 70 and 85 years old with active or convalescent COVID-19. Sequencing was done on a sample of peripheral blood. This sequence joins TRBV18 and TRBJ1-1; D ambiguous. The CDR3 spells CASSPMSTEAFF. The CDR3 DNA reads as TGTGCCAGCTCACCGATGAGCACTGAAGCTTTCTTT.